The sequence of this T cell receptor beta chain was determined in a study of shared clonotypes between healthy human individuals. Study-level background: CD4 naive cells filled three plates per donor, CD4 memory three, CD8 naive two and CD8 memory one. Overall study results and limits: The study sampled only blood, and tissue repertoires likely differ. The naive CD4 repertoires of a handful of donors were compared, and approximately 5% of clonotypes were shared.

The assay was run at deep level. Sequencing was performed with immunoSEQ multiplex PCR; in TCRdb, only in-frame clones are kept and a portion is missing. The table has 110,000 or so clones, about 63% seen once; the top ten hold just under 25%. Regarding this clone: What it recognizes is unknown.

This CDR3 is built from 16 residues. Trimming cost V 0 bases and J 3 bases; bases outside gene matches: 6. CDR1 and CDR2 from the germline V gene are SNHLY and FYNNEI. The specimen sequenced was memory CD8+ T cells sorted from blood. Subset reported: CD45RO+ cells pooled with CCR7-negative TemRA cells. The TCR was taken from a woman aged 25 to 39 in good health. V gene TRBV2 combines with J gene TRBJ2-7; 9 bases agree with TRBD1. CDR3 amino acids: CASSEAGQGGVYEQYF. The CDR3 DNA reads as TGTGCCAGCAGTGAAGCGGGACAGGGTGGGGTCTACGAGCAGTACTTC.